The subject of this entry is one T cell receptor (beta chain). The germline gives CDR1 LGHDT, CDR2 YNNKEL (reference sequence). The CDR3 is made up of 13 amino acids. The V gene lost 3 bases and the J gene lost 6 bases, with 11 bases spanning the gap. The data stem from a study of blood T cell repertoires in COVID-19. Method: immunoSEQ multiplex PCR; TCRdb's copy keeps in-frame clones and lacks some. The table records 200,000 to 250,000 clones, about 86% of them present only once. The J gene is TRBJ1-1, the V gene TRBV3-1 (or the pseudogene TRBV3-2), with D possibly matching TRBD1 (6 bases). The receptor comes from a woman aged 50 to 60 with acute COVID-19. The sequenced sample was PBMCs or T cells enriched from blood (not recorded which). DNA for the CDR3: TGTGCCAGCAGCCACGGGACATGGCCTGAAGCTTTCTTT. Translation: CASSHGTWPEAFF.